The 9 T cell receptor beta chains listed next were all sequenced from one sample in a study of tumor and adjacent non-tumor tissue in lung cancer. TCRbeta libraries were built with three rounds of nested PCR, modified from ARM-PCR. In TCRdb, the multiplex PCR reads were re-called with MiXCR into one record per CDR3 protein. The sample yields roughly 90,000 distinct CDR3 sequences, 65% to 80% seen once. This sample's RNA came from whole unsorted tissue. Distant lung tissue was collected more than 3 cm away from the tumor edge. Material for sequencing was distant non-tumor lung tissue. Source of these receptors: a woman aged 45-65 years with non-small cell lung cancer.

In nucleotides, the CDR3 is TGCAGTGCTAGGAGACTAGCGGGACGATACGAGCAATACGTC. Amino acid sequence: CSARRLAGRYEQYV. The rearrangement links TRBV20-1 to TRBJ2-7, with 11 bases matching TRBD2. The CDR3 loop spans 14 amino acids. The germline V gene encodes CDR1 DFQATT and CDR2 SNEGSKA (reference sequence).

In DNA form, the CDR3 reads TGTGCCAGCATAGTAGCCAGGGGCAGTGGGCAGTACTTC. Its translation is CASIVARGSGQYF. The genes are TRBV6-5 and TRBJ2-7, with D tentatively TRBD1 (6 bases). The germline V and J ends were trimmed by 7 bases and 9 bases, with 19 bases remaining between them. This CDR3 has 13 residues. Looked up from germline, CDR1 is MNHEY and CDR2 is SVGAGI.

There are many counts of this clonotype. This CDR3 is CASSLYTGGPIDTQYF. The CDR3 nucleotides are TGTGCCAGCAGCTTGTACACGGGAGGGCCGATAGATACGCAGTATTTT. V is TRBV5-6 and J is TRBJ2-3, with TRBD2 matching 8 bases. V lost 1 base to trimming and J lost 5 bases; unmatched junction nucleotides: 9. The CDR3 extends over 16 amino acids. CDR1 and CDR2 from the germline V gene are SGHDT and YYEEEE.

Note on this clonotype: The CDR3 end shows no conserved phenylalanine or tryptophan, and so a read error is likely. This chain uses TRBV11-2 with TRBJ1-1; a weak D match, TRBD1 (6 bases). The germline gives CDR1 SGHAT, CDR2 FQNNGV. V dropped 0 bases and J dropped 7 bases, with 15 bases sitting between them. The CDR3 extends over 15 amino acids. The CDR3 region has the DNA TGTGCCAGCAGCTTAGAGCCGGGGGCGAACGTTGAAGCTTTCTCT. It is translated as CASSLEPGANVEAFS.

This clonotype was observed a single time. Given a much more abundant clone one base away, this may be a read error. CDR3 nucleotides: TGTGCCGGCAGCGGAGCAGAGGGAAGCTACAATGAGCAGTTCTTC. Translation: CAGSGAEGSYNEQFF. This sequence joins TRBV16 and TRBJ2-1, with D tentatively TRBD2 (5 bases). Germline CDR1 and CDR2: KGHSY and FQNENV. This CDR3 is 15 amino acids long.

Of note for this clonotype: The junction departs from the called germline gene at one end, perhaps through a read error. This sequence joins TRBV29-1 and TRBJ2-1; 13 bases agree with TRBD2. Germline CDR1 is SQVTM and CDR2 is ANQGSEA. This CDR3 comprises 16 residues. In DNA form, the CDR3 reads TGCAGCCTACGACTAGCGGGAGGAACAGGGGATAATGAGCAGTTTTTC. Protein: CSLRLAGGTGDNEQFF.

Concerning this clonotype: The conserved closing phenylalanine or tryptophan is absent in this CDR3, likely reflecting a read error. The CDR3 nucleotides are TGTGCAAGCAGCTTAAGGTCGGAGGATACGCAGTATTCT. It yields the protein CASSLRSEDTQYS. The V and J genes are TRBV11-2 and TRBJ2-3; no clear D. The germline CDR1 and CDR2 sequences are SGHAT and FQNNGV. CDR3 length: 13 residues.

As concerns this clonotype: Since a much larger clone is just one base distant, this may be a read error. The chain employs TRBV24-1 and TRBJ1-1; the match to TRBD1 covers 8 bases. The CDR3 covers 12 residues. Germline V gene lookup returns CDR1 KGHDR and CDR2 SFDVKD. The CDR3 bases are TGTGCCATAGGACAGGGCAACACTGAATCTTTCTTT. It translates to CAIGQGNTESFF.

Of note for this clonotype: At one boundary the junction diverges from the germline segment, which might be a read error. The genes are TRBV6-1 and TRBJ2-5; 9 nucleotides align to TRBD2. The CDR3 runs to 16 residues. From germline, CDR1 is MNHNS and CDR2 SASEGT. The CDR3, as DNA: TGTGCCAGTGGGGGCCGGACTAGCGCTTACCAAGGGACCCAGTACTTC. Translation: CASGGRTSAYQGTQYF.